Listed below are T cell receptor beta chains from one sample, sequenced in a study of beta chain features in type 1 diabetes. Clones were read by immunoSEQ multiplex PCR, and TCRdb kept only the in-frame ones, dropping some. The sample records 600,000 to 700,000 clones, about an eighth being singletons. The sequencing input was naive CD4+ T cells from blood. The receptor set was obtained from a man younger than 30 with type 1 diabetes. The CDR3 runs from the conserved cysteine through the conserved F or W. The listing skips clone size in some rows; elsewhere it reads once, few, many or a size class.

>TRBJ2-5|TRBV7-9|NA
CASSLTETQYF
>TRBJ2-3|TRBV5-1|NA
CASSLVGSGGGTDTQYF
>TRBJ2-7|TRBV7-9|few
CASSLGQVPYEQYF
>TRBJ1-1|TRBV10-3|few
CAITPGGEATEAFF
>TRBJ2-1|TRBV14|many
CASSPGLAGSEQFF
>TRBJ2-5|TRBV30|NA
CAWSVIETQYF
>TRBJ1-4|TRBV29-1|NA
CSVAGGGEKLFF
>TRBJ1-1|TRBV2|few
CASATAVAFF
>TRBJ1-4|TRBV15|few
CATSSRGMAEKLFF
>TRBJ1-1|TRBV4-2|few
CASSQGLAGGGETEAFF
>TRBJ1-1|TRBV29-1|NA
CSGNDGGGDRTFF
>TRBJ2-7|TRBV10-1|NA
CASGLLATRGQYF
>TRBJ1-2|TRBV5-1|few
CASSSGDYGYTF
>TRBJ2-5|TRBV5-4|few
CASSRGQGEETQYF
>TRBJ2-1|TRBV19|NA
CASKGQGADEQFF
>TRBJ2-3|TRBV28|NA
CASSSHLGDTQYF
>TRBJ1-2|TRBV9|few
CASSLQGWPNYGYTF
>TRBJ2-2|TRBV5-4|few
CASTPDQGTTGELFF
>TRBJ2-5|TRBV18|NA
CASSPPSQGGETQYF
>TRBJ1-2|TRBV25-1|NA
CASSVRDSNYGYTF
>TRBJ1-5|TRBV2|NA
CASTINSNQPQHF
>TRBJ1-1|TRBV10-3|NA
CAILSDPESTEAFF
>TRBJ2-5|TRBV18|NA
CASSPQQETQYF
>TRBJ2-5|TRBV5-6|NA
CASSLAGLQETQYF
>TRBJ1-5|TRBV19|few
CASSIGQVPEAQHF
>TRBJ1-4|TRBV4-1|few
CASSRTGATNEKLFF
>TRBJ2-7|TRBV5-1|few
CASSPSLGSGATYEQYF
>TRBJ2-3|TRBV5-1|NA
CASSLTRGDTDTQYF
>TRBJ2-5|TRBV29-1|few
CSVEFVGGTQYF
>TRBJ1-1|TRBV2|once
CASGPGMNTEAFF
>TRBJ2-5|TRBV29-1|NA
CSAGPETQYF
>TRBJ2-3|TRBV6-5|few
CASSSGQGTDTQYF
>TRBJ2-1|TRBV18|NA
CASSPQDRDEQFF
>TRBJ1-1|TRBV10-1|NA
CASSDQLNTEAFF
>TRBJ2-1|TRBV9|NA
CASSARVAHNEQFF
>TRBJ1-4|TRBV25-1|NA
CASSVAGDNEKLFF
>TRBJ1-1|TRBV30|NA
CAWRRLWRTEAFF
>TRBJ2-1|TRBV9|few
CASSVEGDRVFSYNEQFF
>TRBJ2-7|TRBV13|few
CASSQRQAASYEQYF
>TRBJ1-1|TRBV4-1|NA
CASSNGRVVNTEAFF
>TRBJ1-1|TRBV7-9|few
CASSSRAGENTEAFF
>TRBJ1-5|TRBV30|NA
CAWSPPMGGQDQPQHF
>TRBJ1-2|TRBV9|NA
CASSVLDGQGGYTF
>TRBJ2-1|TRBV29-1|NA
CSVEETSGLQIF
>TRBJ1-5|TRBV29-1|NA
CSVVEGGGQPQHF
>TRBJ2-7|TRBV18|few
CASSPSGQGIYEQYF
>TRBJ2-7|TRBV4-1|NA
CASSQPTEAYEQYF
>TRBJ1-1|TRBV6-5|few
CASSYGGRNTEAFF
>TRBJ2-2|TRBV30|few
CAWSAGSLNTGELFF